This T cell receptor beta chain was sequenced for a study of human T cells and chemical hapten exposure. The sample's time point: patch test 2, 6 weeks after DPC sensitization. Treatment given: therapeutic diphenylcyclopropenone sensitization with weekly scalp DPC. Trimming removed 5 bases at V and 7 bases at J, with 12 bases between. Germline CDR1 SNHLY, CDR2 FYNNEI. The CDR3 extends over 12 amino acids. This clonotype was seen a handful of times. TCRdb redid the calling of the RACE reads with MiXCR, one entry per CDR3 protein. The sample consists of tens of thousands of distinct CDR3 sequences, roughly a tenth of them appearing once.

The sample in question was whole blood, obtained in connection with sensitization to the hapten diphenylcyclopropenone (DPC). The source is a man younger than 45 with alopecia areata. Some clones in this sample may be carry-over from other donors' samples. The V call is TRBV2, the J call TRBJ2-7; D may be TRBD2 (7 bases). The CDR3 spells CASSRGAGEQYF. CDR3 in DNA: TGTGCCAGCAGTCGGGGGGCTGGAGAGCAGTACTTC.